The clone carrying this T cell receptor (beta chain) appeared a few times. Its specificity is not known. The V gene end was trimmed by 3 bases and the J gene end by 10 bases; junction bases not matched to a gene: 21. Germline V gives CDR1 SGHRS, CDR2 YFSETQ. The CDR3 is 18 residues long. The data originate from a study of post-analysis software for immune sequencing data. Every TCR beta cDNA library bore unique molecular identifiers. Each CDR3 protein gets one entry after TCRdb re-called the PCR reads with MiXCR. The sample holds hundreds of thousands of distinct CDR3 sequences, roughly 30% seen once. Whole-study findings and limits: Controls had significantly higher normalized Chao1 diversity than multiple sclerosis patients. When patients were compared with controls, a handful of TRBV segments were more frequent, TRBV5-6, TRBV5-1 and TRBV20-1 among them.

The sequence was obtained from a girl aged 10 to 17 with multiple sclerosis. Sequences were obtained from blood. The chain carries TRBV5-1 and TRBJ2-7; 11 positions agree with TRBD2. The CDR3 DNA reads TGCGCCAGCAGCTCCCCGGGTGGAATAGCGGGAGGGCCAAGCGACCAGTACTTC. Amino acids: CASSSPGGIAGGPSDQYF.